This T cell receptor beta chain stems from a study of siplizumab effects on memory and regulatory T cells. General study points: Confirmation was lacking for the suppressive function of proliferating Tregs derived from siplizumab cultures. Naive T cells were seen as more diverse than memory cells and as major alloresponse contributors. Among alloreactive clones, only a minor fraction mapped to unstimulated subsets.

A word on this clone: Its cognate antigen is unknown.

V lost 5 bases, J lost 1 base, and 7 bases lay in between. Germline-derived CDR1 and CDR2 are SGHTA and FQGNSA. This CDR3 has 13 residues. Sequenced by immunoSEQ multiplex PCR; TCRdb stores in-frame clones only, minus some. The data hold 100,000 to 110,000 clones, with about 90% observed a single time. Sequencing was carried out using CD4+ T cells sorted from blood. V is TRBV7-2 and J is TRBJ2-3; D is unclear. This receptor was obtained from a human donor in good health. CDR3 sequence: CASSPQRTDTQYF. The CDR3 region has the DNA TGTGCCAGCAGCCCACAGCGCACAGATACGCAGTATTTT.